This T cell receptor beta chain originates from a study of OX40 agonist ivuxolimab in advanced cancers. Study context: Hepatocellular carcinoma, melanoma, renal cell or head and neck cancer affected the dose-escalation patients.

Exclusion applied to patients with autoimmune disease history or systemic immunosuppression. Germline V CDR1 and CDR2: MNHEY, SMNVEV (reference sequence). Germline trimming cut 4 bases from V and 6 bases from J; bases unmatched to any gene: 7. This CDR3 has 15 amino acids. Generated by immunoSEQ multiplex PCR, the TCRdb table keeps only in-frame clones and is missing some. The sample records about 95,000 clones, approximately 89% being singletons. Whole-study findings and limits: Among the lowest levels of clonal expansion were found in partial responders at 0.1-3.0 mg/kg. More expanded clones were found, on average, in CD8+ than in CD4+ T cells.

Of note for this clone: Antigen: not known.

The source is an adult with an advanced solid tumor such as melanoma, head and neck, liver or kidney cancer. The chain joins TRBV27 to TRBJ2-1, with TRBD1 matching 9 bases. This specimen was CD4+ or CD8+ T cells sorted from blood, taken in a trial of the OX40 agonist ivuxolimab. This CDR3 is CASSSGQGWSNEQFF. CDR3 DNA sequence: TGTGCCAGCAGTTCAGGACAGGGGTGGTCCAATGAGCAGTTCTTC.